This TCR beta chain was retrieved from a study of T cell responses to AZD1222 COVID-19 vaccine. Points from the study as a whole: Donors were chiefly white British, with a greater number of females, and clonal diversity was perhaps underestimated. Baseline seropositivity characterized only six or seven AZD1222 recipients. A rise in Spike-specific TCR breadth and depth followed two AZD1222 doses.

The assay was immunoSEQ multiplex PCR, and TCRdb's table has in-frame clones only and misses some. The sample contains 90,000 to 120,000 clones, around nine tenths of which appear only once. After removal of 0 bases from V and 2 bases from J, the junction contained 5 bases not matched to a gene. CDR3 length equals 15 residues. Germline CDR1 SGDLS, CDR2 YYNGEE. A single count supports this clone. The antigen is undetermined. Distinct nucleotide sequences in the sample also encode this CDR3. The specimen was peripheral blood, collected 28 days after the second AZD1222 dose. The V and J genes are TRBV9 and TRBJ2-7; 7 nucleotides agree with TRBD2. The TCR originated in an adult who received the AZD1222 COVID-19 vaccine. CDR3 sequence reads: CASSVEGRAPYEQYF. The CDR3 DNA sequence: TGTGCCAGCAGCGTAGAGGGGAGGGCGCCCTACGAGCAGTACTTC.